These 4 T cell receptor beta chains originate from one sample sequenced in a study of control samples from healthy donors and cancer patients. Some clones are missing from TCRdb's copy, which holds only in-frame ones; the method was immunoSEQ multiplex PCR. The sample shows about 100,000 clones, over 75% of them seen only once. Sequenced sample: blood. The receptors come from a woman aged 50 to 60 in good health.

V and J are TRBV18 and TRBJ1-3, with D tentatively TRBD1 (6 bases). The CDR3 totals 15 residues. Germline V gene data show CDR1 as KGHSH and CDR2 as LQKENI. V lost 3 bases to trimming and J lost 2 bases, with 11 bases between them. CDR3 sequence reads: CASSPAQGPGNTIYF. In DNA, the CDR3 is TGTGCCAGCTCACCCGCACAGGGACCTGGAAACACCATATATTTT.

The gene calls are TRBV11-2 and TRBJ2-5; the D is unclear. Trimming removed 7 bases at V and 5 bases at J, with 11 bases between. From germline, CDR1 is SGHAT and CDR2 FQNNGV. This CDR3 comprises 12 residues. This CDR3 reads CASTKGGETQYF. The CDR3 coding sequence is TGTGCCAGCACCAAGGGTGGGGAGACCCAGTACTTC.

This clone was detected once. The V and J genes are TRBV5-6 and TRBJ2-5; 7 bases match TRBD1. The CDR3 is made up of 14 amino acids. V lost 0 bases, J lost 3 bases, and 2 bases stayed unmatched. The germline gives CDR1 SGHDT, CDR2 YYEEEE. The DNA of the CDR3 is TGTGCCAGCAGCTTGGACGGGACAGAAGAGACCCAGTACTTC. This gives the protein CASSLDGTEETQYF.

This clone appeared once. V is TRBV24-1 and J is TRBJ2-2, with 7 bases matching TRBD2. The V gene's germline CDR1 is KGHDR and CDR2 SFDVKD. The CDR3 spans 14 residues. V lost 4 bases to trimming and J lost 6 bases; unmatched junction nucleotides: 4. This chain's CDR3 is CATSERAGSGELFF. Here the CDR3 DNA reads TGTGCCACCAGTGAAAGAGCGGGGTCCGGGGAGCTGTTTTTT.